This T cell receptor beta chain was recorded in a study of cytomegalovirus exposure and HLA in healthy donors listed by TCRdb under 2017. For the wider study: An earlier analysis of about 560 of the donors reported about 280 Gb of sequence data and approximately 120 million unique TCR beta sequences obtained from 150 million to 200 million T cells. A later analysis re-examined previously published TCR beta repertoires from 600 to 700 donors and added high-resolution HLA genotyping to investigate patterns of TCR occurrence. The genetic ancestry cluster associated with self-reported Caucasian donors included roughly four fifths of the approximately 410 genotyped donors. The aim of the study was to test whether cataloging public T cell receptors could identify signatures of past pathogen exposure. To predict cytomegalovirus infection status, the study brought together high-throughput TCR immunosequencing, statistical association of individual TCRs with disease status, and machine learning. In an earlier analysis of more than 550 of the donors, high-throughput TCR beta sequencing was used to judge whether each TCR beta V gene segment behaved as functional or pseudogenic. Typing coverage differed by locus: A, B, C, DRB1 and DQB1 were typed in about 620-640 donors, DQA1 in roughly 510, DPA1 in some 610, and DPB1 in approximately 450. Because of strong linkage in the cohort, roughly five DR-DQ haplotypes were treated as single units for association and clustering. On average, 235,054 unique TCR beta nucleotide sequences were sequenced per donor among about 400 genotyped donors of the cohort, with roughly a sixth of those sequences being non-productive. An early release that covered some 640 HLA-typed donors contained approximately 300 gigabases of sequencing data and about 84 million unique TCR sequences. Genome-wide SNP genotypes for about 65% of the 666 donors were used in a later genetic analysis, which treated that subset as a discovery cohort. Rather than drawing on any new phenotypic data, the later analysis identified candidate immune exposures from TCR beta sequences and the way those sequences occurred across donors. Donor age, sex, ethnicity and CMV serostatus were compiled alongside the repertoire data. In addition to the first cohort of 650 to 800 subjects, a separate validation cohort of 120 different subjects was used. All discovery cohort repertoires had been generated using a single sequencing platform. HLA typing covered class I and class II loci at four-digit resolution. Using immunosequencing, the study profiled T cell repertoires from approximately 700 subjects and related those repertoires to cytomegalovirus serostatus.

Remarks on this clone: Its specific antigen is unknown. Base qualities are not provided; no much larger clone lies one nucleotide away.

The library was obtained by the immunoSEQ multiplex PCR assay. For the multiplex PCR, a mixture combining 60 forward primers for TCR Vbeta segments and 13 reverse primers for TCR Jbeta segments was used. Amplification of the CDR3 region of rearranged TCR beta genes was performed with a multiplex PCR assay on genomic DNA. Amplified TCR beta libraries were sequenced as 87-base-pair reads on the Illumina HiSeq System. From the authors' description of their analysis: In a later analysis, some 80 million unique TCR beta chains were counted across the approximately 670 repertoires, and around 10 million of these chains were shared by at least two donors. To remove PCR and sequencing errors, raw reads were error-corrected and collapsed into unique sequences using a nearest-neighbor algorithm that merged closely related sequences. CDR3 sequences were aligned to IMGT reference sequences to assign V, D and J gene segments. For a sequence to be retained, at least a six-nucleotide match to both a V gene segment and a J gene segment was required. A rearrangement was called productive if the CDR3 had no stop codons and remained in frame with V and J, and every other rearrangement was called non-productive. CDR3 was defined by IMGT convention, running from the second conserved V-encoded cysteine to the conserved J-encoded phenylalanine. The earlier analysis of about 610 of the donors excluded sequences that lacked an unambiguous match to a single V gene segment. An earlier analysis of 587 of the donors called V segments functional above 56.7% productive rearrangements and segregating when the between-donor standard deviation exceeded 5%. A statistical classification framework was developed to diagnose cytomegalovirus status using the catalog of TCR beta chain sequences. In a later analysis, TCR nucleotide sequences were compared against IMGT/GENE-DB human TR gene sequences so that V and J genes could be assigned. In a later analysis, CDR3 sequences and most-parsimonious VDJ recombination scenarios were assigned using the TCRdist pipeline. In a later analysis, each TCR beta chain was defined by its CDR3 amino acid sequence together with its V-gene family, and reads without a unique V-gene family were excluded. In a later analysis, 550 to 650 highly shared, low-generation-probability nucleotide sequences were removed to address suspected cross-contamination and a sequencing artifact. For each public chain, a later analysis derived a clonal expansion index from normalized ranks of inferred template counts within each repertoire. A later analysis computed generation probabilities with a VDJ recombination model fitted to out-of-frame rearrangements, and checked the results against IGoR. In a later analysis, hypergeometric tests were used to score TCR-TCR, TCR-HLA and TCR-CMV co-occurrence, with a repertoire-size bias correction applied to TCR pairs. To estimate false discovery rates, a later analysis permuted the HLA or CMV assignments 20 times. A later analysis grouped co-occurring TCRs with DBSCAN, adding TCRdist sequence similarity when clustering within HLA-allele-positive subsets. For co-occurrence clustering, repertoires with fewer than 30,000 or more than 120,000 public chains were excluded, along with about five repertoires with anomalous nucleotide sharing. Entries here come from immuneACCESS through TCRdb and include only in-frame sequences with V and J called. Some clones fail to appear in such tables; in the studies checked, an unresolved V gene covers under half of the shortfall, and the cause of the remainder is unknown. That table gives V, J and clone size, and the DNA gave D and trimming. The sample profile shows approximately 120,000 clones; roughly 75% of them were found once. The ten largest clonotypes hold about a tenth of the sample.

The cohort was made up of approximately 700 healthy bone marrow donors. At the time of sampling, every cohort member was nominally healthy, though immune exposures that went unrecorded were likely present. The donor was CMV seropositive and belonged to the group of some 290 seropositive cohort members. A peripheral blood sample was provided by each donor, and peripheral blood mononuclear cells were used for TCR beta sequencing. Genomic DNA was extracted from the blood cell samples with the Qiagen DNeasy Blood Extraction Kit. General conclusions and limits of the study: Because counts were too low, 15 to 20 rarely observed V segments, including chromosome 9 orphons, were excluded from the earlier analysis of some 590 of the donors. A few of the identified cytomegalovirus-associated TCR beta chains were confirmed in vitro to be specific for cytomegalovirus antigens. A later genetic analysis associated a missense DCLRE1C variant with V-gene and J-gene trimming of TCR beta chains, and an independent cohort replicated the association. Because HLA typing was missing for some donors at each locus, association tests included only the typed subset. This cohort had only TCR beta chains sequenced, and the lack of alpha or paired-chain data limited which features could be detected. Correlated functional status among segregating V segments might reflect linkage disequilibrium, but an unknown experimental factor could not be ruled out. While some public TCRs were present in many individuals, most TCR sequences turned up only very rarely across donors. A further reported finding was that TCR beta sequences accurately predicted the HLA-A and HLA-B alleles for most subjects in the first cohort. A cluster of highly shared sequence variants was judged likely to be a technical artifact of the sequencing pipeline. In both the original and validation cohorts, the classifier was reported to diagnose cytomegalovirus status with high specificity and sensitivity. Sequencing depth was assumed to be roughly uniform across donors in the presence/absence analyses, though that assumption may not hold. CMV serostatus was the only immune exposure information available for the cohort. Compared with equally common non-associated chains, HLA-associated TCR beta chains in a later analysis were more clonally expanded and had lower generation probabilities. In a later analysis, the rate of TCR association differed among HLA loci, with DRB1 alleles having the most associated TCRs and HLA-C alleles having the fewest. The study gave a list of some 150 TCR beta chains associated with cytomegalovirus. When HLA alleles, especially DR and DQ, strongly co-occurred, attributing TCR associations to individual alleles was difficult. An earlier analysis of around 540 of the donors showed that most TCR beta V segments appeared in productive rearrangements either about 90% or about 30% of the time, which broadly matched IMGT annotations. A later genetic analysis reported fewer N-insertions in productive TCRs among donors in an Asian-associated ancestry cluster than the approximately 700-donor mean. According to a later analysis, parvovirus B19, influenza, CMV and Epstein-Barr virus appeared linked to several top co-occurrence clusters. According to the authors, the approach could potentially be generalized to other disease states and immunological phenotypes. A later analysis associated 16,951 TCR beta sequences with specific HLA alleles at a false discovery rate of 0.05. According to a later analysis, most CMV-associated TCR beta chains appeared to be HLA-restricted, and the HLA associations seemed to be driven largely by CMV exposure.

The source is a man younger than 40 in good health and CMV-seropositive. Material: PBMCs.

This receptor carries the CDR3 CASSRGQSRAGELFF. The bases are TGTGCCAGCAGCCGGGGACAGTCAAGGGCCGGGGAGCTGTTTTTT. The chain employs TRBV13 and TRBJ2-2; TRBD1 lines up with 7 middle nucleotides. The CDR3 starts with the cysteine, ends with the phenylalanine, and has 15 residues. The DNA shown is the 45-base CDR3, in frame from base 1. Here V drops 5 bases and J drops 6 bases, and the junction holds 9 bases not matched to any gene. Looking up the germline V gene (reference sequence) yields CDR1 PRHDT and CDR2 FYEKMQ.